A selection of T cell receptor beta chains follows, all from one sample in a study of OX40 agonist ivuxolimab in advanced cancers. The table came from immunoSEQ multiplex PCR; TCRdb's copy has only in-frame clones and leaves some out. The sample has under 40,000 clones, about 86% seen once. The specimen comprised CD4+ or CD8+ T cells sorted from blood, sampled in a trial of the OX40 agonist ivuxolimab. The receptor set was obtained from an adult with an advanced solid tumor such as melanoma, head and neck, liver or kidney cancer. Each CDR3 is given with its conserved first and last residue. A D gene is named only where the DNA matches it firmly. Clone size is given for some rows only: seen once, a few or many times, or a class if the clone is expanded.

v_call	clone_size	j_call	d_call	cdr3_aa	cdr3_nt
TRBV7-8	-	TRBJ1-2	-	CASSSRLRDFLDGYTF	TGTGCCAGCAGCTCGAGATTGCGGGACTTCCTTGATGGCTACACCTTC
TRBV27	-	TRBJ1-5	TRBD1	CASRNRGLNQPQHF	TGTGCCAGCAGGAACAGGGGGCTGAATCAGCCCCAGCATTTT
TRBV10-3	once	TRBJ1-2	-	CATSWGYGYTF	TGTGCCACCAGTTGGGGTTACGGCTACACCTTC
TRBV4-2	-	TRBJ2-1	TRBD2	CASSSQAGASYNEQFF	TGTGCCAGCAGCTCCCAAGCGGGAGCCTCCTACAATGAGCAGTTCTTC
TRBV9	-	TRBJ2-7	-	CASSQGSGTANEQYF	TGTGCCAGCAGCCAGGGATCCGGGACGGCTAACGAGCAGTACTTC
TRBV7-9	once	TRBJ1-6	-	CASSLDGILYNSPLHF	TGTGCCAGCAGCTTAGATGGGATACTCTATAATTCACCCCTCCACTTT
TRBV19	-	TRBJ2-3	-	CASSSTGGASTDTQYF	TGTGCCAGTAGTAGCACCGGTGGGGCTAGCACAGATACGCAGTATTTT
TRBV7-9	-	TRBJ1-2	TRBD1	CASSPRDREESGYTF	TGTGCCAGCAGCCCGAGGGACAGGGAGGAGAGTGGCTACACCTTC
TRBV7-7	once	TRBJ2-5	TRBD2	CASSLVVGGRETQYF	TGTGCTAGCAGCTTAGTAGTTGGCGGGAGAGAGACCCAGTACTTC
TRBV6-1	-	TRBJ1-5	-	CAPNLAQHF	TGTGCCCCAAACTTAGCCCAGCATTTT
TRBV9	-	TRBJ2-1	TRBD1	CASSSGQYNEQFF	TGTGCCAGCAGCTCGGGACAGTACAATGAGCAGTTCTTC
TRBV7-3	-	TRBJ2-1	TRBD2	CASSLLAGAYNEQFF	TGTGCCAGCAGCTTACTAGCGGGGGCGTACAATGAGCAGTTCTTC
TRBV18	-	TRBJ2-1	TRBD2	CASSPRTSGPSSYNEQFF	TGTGCCAGCTCACCTAGGACTAGCGGGCCGAGCTCCTACAATGAGCAGTTCTTC
TRBV7-9	-	TRBJ2-4	-	CASSLDISKNIQYF	TGTGCCAGCAGCTTAGACATCTCCAAAAACATTCAGTACTTC
TRBV9	-	TRBJ2-1	-	CASSNHLGSSFNNEQFF	TGTGCCAGCAGCAACCACTTGGGGTCCTCGTTTAACAATGAGCAGTTCTTC
TRBV13	-	TRBJ1-4	TRBD1	CASSWRQGNEKLFF	TGTGCCAGCAGCTGGCGACAGGGGAATGAAAAACTGTTTTTT
TRBV5-1	once	TRBJ2-7	-	CASSPAGRAYEQYF	TGCGCCAGCAGCCCGGCCGGCAGAGCCTACGAGCAGTACTTC
TRBV6-5	-	TRBJ2-2	-	CASSYGRELFF	TGTGCCAGCAGTTACGGTCGGGAGCTGTTTTTT
TRBV7-6	-	TRBJ2-5	-	CASSLGGEQETQYF	TGTGCCAGCAGCTTAGGGGGGGAACAAGAGACCCAGTACTTC
TRBV5-5	once	TRBJ1-1	-	CASSSGTLVRNTEAFF	TGTGCCAGCAGCTCGGGCACACTAGTACGGAACACTGAAGCTTTCTTT
TRBV6-5	-	TRBJ1-1	-	CASSYLGVTEAFF	TGTGCCAGCAGTTACTTAGGGGTCACTGAAGCTTTCTTT
TRBV10-3	-	TRBJ2-3	-	CAINPGRTSTDTQYF	TGTGCCATCAACCCGGGACGAACCAGCACAGATACGCAGTATTTT
TRBV27	few	TRBJ1-6	-	CASSPYQDNSPLHF	TGTGCCAGCAGTCCATATCAGGATAATTCACCCCTCCACTTT
TRBV13	-	TRBJ2-1	TRBD2	CASSFALAGGSSYNEQFF	TGTGCCAGCAGCTTCGCCCTAGCGGGAGGAAGCTCCTACAATGAGCAGTTCTTC
TRBV19	-	TRBJ1-5	-	CASTEGPGIIEPQHF	TGTGCCAGTACCGAGGGGCCAGGGATTATTGAGCCCCAGCATTTT
TRBV19	-	TRBJ1-5	-	CASRRGADYQPQHF	TGTGCCAGTAGAAGGGGGGCGGATTATCAGCCCCAGCATTTT
TRBV7-8	-	TRBJ2-5	TRBD2	CASSLSTVGREQYF	TGTGCCAGCAGCTTATCAACCGTCGGGCGGGAGCAGTACTTC
TRBV30	few	TRBJ2-5	-	CAWRFREAETQYF	TGTGCCTGGAGATTCAGGGAAGCGGAGACCCAGTACTTC
TRBV10-3	-	TRBJ2-1	TRBD2	CAVLFPGLAGGPKNEQFF	TGTGCCGTGCTATTTCCGGGACTAGCGGGAGGGCCAAAGAATGAGCAGTTCTTC
TRBV19	-	TRBJ2-5	-	CASSPGQYQETQYF	TGTGCCAGTAGTCCCGGACAGTACCAAGAGACCCAGTACTTC
TRBV27	-	TRBJ2-7	-	CASSSSLSEQYF	TGTGCCAGCAGTTCATCTCTCAGCGAGCAGTACTTC
TRBV28	-	TRBJ2-5	TRBD1	CASIQTGGVETQYF	TGTGCCAGCATCCAGACAGGGGGCGTAGAGACCCAGTACTTC
TRBV7-3	-	TRBJ2-1	-	CASSLTGGHNEQFF	TGTGCCAGCAGCTTAACCGGGGGCCATAATGAGCAGTTCTTC
TRBV7-3	-	TRBJ2-2	-	CASSLVGGELFF	TGTGCCAGCAGCTTAGTTGGCGGGGAGCTGTTTTTT
TRBV7-6	-	TRBJ2-3	TRBD1	CASSLGQGATDTQYF	TGTGCCAGCAGCTTAGGACAGGGGGCTACAGATACGCAGTATTTT
TRBV11-2	-	TRBJ2-7	-	CASSPGRPYEQYF	TGTGCCAGCAGCCCGGGACGGCCCTACGAGCAGTACTTC
TRBV2	-	TRBJ1-1	-	CASTAGPATEAFF	TGTGCCAGCACAGCAGGGCCAGCCACTGAAGCTTTCTTT
TRBV2	-	TRBJ1-2	-	CASSDGPLDYGYTF	TGTGCCAGCAGTGACGGGCCCTTGGACTATGGCTACACCTTC
TRBV7-9	-	TRBJ2-3	TRBD2	CASSPSTSGLADTQYF	TGTGCCAGCAGCCCTTCGACTAGCGGGTTGGCAGATACGCAGTATTTT
TRBV5-1	-	TRBJ2-7	-	CASSLAVLDRDYEQYF	TGCGCCAGCAGCCTGGCCGTACTGGACAGAGACTACGAGCAGTACTTC
TRBV7-8	-	TRBJ2-5	TRBD1	CASSPTRQGRVGSQYF	TGTGCCAGCAGCCCCACCCGACAGGGTCGGGTTGGGTCCCAGTACTTC
TRBV7-2	-	TRBJ1-2	TRBD1	CASSLLVGGGAGGYTF	TGTGCCAGCAGCTTACTAGTAGGAGGGGGCGCGGGGGGCTACACCTTC
TRBV7-9	-	TRBJ1-5	-	CASSLSTGAMSQPQHF	TGTGCCAGCAGCTTATCTACGGGGGCAATGAGTCAGCCCCAGCATTTT
TRBV11-2	-	TRBJ2-5	-	CASSWRGVGQETQYF	TGTGCCAGCAGCTGGCGTGGGGTTGGCCAAGAGACCCAGTACTTC
TRBV6-5	-	TRBJ2-7	-	CASSFGYEQYF	TGTGCCAGCAGTTTCGGCTACGAGCAGTACTTC
TRBV5-1	-	TRBJ1-1	-	CASSLDAREAFF	TGCGCCAGCAGCTTGGACGCTCGGGAAGCTTTCTTT
TRBV7-9	-	TRBJ2-2	-	CASSFSSESGELFF	TGTGCCAGCAGCTTTTCGTCGGAGTCCGGGGAGCTGTTTTTT
TRBV19	-	TRBJ2-3	TRBD2	CASSIVQRGVLTDTQYF	TGTGCCAGTAGTATAGTTCAGCGGGGGGTCCTCACAGATACGCAGTATTTT
TRBV7-3	once	TRBJ2-2	TRBD2	CASSLISGGSTGELFF	TGTGCCAGCAGCTTAATTAGCGGGGGGTCCACCGGGGAGCTGTTTTTT
TRBV7-9	-	TRBJ2-7	TRBD1	CASSSRPGQVNEQYF	TGTGCCAGCAGCTCTAGACCGGGACAGGTTAACGAGCAGTACTTC
TRBV11-3	-	TRBJ1-1	-	CASSLTGFSEAFF	TGTGCCAGCAGCCTCACAGGATTCTCCGAAGCTTTCTTT
TRBV7-9	-	TRBJ1-2	-	CASSFFEKNYGYTF	TGTGCCAGCAGCTTCTTCGAGAAAAACTATGGCTACACCTTC
TRBV9	-	TRBJ2-1	TRBD2	CASTPLGGGARDEQFF	TGTGCCAGCACTCCCTTGGGCGGGGGGGCCAGGGATGAGCAGTTCTTC
TRBV10-1	once	TRBJ1-2	TRBD1	CATDRVRRYTF	TGCGCCACAGACAGGGTGAGACGCTACACCTTC
TRBV29-1	-	TRBJ1-1	-	CSVGDPREAFF	TGCAGCGTTGGGGACCCACGAGAGGCTTTCTTT
TRBV30	-	TRBJ2-7	-	CAWTYGGQSAEQYF	TGTGCCTGGACCTACGGGGGACAGTCAGCCGAGCAGTACTTC
TRBV9	-	TRBJ1-3	-	CASSVGLSGNTIYF	TGTGCCAGCAGCGTAGGACTCTCTGGAAACACCATATATTTT